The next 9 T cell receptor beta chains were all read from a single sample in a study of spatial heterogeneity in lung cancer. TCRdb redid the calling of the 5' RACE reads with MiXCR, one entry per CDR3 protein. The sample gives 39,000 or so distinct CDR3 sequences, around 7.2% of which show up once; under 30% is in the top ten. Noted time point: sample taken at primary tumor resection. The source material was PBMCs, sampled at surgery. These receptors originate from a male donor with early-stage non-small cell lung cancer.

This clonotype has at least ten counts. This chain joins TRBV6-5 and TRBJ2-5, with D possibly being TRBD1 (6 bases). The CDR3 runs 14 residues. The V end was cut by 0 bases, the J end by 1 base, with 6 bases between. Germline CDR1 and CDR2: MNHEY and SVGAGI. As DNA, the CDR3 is TGTGCCAGCAGTTACTCGACAGGCCAAGAGACCCAGTACTTC. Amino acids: CASSYSTGQETQYF.

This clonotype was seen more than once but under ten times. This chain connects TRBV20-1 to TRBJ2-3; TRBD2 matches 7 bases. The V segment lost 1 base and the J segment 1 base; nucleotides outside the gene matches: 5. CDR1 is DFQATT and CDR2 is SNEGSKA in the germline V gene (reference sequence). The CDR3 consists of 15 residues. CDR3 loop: CSARAGGEGTDTQYF. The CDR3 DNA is TGCAGTGCTAGAGCGGGGGGAGAGGGCACAGATACGCAGTATTTT.

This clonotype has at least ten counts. The CDR3 loop reads CAISGTGEYNEQFF. The CDR3, as DNA: TGTGCCATCAGTGGGACAGGGGAGTACAATGAGCAGTTCTTC. This rearrangement joins TRBV10-3 to TRBJ2-1; 9 bases align to TRBD1. This CDR3 has 14 residues. V was pared by 4 bases and J by 4 bases, with 2 bases of the junction left unmatched. Germline CDR1 is ENHRY and CDR2 is SYGVKD.

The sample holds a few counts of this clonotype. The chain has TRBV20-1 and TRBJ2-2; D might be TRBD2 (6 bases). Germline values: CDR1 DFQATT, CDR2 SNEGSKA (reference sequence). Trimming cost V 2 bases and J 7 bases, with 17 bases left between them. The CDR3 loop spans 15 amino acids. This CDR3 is CSARSASELSGELFF. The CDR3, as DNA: TGCAGTGCTAGATCGGCTAGCGAACTTAGCGGGGAGCTGTTTTTT.

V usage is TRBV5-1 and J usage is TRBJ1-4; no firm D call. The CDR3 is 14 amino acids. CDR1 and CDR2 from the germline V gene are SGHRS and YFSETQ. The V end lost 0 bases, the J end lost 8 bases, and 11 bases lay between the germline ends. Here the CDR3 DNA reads TGCGCCAGCAGCTTGGTTTCAGCTCGGGAAAAACTGTTTTTT. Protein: CASSLVSAREKLFF.

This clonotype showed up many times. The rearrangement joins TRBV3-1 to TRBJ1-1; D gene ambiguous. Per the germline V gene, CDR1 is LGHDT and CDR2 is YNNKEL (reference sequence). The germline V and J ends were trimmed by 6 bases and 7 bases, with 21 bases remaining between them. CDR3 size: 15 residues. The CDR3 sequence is CASSRSGETGIEAFF. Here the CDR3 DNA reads TGTGCCAGCAGTCGATCTGGGGAGACGGGGATTGAAGCTTTCTTT.

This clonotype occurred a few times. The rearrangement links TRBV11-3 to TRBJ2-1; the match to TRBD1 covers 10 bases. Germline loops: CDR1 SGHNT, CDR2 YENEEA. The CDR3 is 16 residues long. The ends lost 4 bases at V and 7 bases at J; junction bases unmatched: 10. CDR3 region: CASSSDRDRGPNEQFF. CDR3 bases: TGTGCCAGCAGCTCGGACCGGGACAGGGGTCCGAATGAGCAGTTCTTC.

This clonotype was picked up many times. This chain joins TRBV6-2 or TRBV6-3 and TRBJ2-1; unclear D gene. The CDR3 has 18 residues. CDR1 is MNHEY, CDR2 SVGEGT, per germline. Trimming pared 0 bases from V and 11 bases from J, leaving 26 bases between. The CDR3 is CASSYSVVSNPNPRQQFF. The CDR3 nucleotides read TGTGCCAGCAGTTACTCGGTCGTATCAAACCCAAACCCCAGACAGCAGTTCTTC.

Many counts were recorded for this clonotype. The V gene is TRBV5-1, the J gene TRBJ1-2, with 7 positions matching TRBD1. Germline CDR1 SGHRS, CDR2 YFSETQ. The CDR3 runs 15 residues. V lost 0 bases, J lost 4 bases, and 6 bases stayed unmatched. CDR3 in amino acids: CASSLETGYGYGYTF. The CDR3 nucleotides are TGCGCCAGCAGCTTGGAGACAGGGTACGGCTATGGCTACACCTTC.